This T cell receptor beta chain appears in the sequencing data of a study of shared clonotypes between healthy human individuals. The study, taken as a whole, reports: Shared across a few donors were around 5% of the naive CD4 clonotypes.

Note on this clone: No antigen is known for it. Only one base separates this from a far larger clonotype, so it likely reflects a read error.

TCRdb's table, derived via immunoSEQ multiplex PCR, lists solely in-frame clones and lacks some. The sample gives over a million clones, around 74% of which show up once; roughly 1.4% is in the top ten. CDR3 size: 15 residues. Germline CDR1 reads MNHEY; CDR2 reads SVGAGI. After removal of 10 bases from V and 0 bases from J, the junction contained 11 bases not matched to a gene. The chain combines TRBV6-5 with TRBJ1-2; TRBD1 matches at 7 bases. The clonotype comes from a man between 18 and 35 years old in good health. The specimen was memory CD4+ T cells sorted from blood. Subset meaning: CD45RA-negative fraction. Written as DNA, the CDR3 is TGTGCCAACAGCAAAGCGGGACAGACTAACTATGGCTACACCTTC. Translation gives CANSKAGQTNYGYTF.